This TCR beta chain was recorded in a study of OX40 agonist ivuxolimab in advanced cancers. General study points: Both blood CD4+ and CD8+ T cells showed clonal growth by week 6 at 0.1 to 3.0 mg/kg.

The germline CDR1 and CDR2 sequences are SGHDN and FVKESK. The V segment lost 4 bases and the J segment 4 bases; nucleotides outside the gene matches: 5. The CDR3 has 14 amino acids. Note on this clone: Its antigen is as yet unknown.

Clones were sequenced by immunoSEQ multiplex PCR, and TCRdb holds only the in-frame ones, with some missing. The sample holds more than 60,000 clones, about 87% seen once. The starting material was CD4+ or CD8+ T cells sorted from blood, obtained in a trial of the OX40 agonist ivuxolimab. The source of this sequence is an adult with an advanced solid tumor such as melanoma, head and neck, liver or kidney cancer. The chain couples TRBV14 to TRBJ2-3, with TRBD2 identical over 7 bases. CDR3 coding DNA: TGTGCCAGCAGCCGGGGACTATTTTCAGATACGCAGTATTTT. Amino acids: CASSRGLFSDTQYF.